This T cell receptor (beta chain) is drawn from a study of shared T cell receptors in the human thymus. The germline V gene has CDR1 LGHNA and CDR2 YSLEER. This CDR3 spans 17 amino acids. V lost 3 bases and J lost 9, with 24 bases in between. Here immunoSEQ multiplex PCR was the method, and the copy in TCRdb shows in-frame clones only, minus some. The profile shows hundreds of thousands of clones, around 87% of them singletons. The sample was also reused in another study, on human thymus T cells. As reported in that work: Donors were healthy Finnish babies undergoing corrective operations for congenital heart defects. There appeared to be biased usage of V and J genes in thymic and blood repertoires. Related work showed strongly overlapping thymic repertoires across unrelated individuals.

The receptor was isolated from a boy younger than two with a congenital heart defect. What was sequenced was thymocytes. V is TRBV4-3 and J is TRBJ2-1; maybe TRBD2 (6 bases). The CDR3 DNA is TGCGCCAGCAGCCAGTTTATATCGGGAGCATCTTATAGTGAGCAGTTCTTC. Protein product: CASSQFISGASYSEQFF.